One and the same sample provided the 26 T cell receptor beta chains below, sequenced in a study of CD8 T cells in Susac syndrome. cDNA came from about 0.5 to 1 ug RNA primed by random hexamers. TCRdb fed the immunoSEQ multiplex PCR reads into MiXCR, producing one record per CDR3 protein. The sample holds under 150,000 distinct CDR3 sequences, 75% to 90% seen once. The sample taken for sequencing was CD8+ T cells from PBMCs. The origin of the receptors is a human donor with multiple sclerosis.

V usage is TRBV28 and J usage is TRBJ1-1, with D hard to call. The germline gives CDR1 MDHEN, CDR2 SYDVKM. The V end lost 5 bases, the J end lost 7 bases, and 8 bases lay between the germline ends. The CDR3 extends over 11 amino acids. In nucleotides, the CDR3 is TGTGCCAGCAGTGTACGCGGTGAAGCTTTCTTT. Residues: CASSVRGEAFF.

The chain couples TRBV11-2 to TRBJ2-7; D is tentatively TRBD1 or TRBD2 (6 bases each). The germline CDR1 and CDR2 sequences are SGHAT and FQNNGV. Trimming stripped 2 bases from V and 2 bases from J, with 13 bases between. CDR3 length: 15 amino acids. CDR3 DNA sequence: TGTGCCAGCAGCTTACGGGGGACAAATCCCTACGAGCAGTACGTC. Amino acids: CASSLRGTNPYEQYV.

The chain carries TRBV4-3 and TRBJ1-5, with TRBD1 identical over 10 bases. The CDR3 spans 15 residues. The J segment lost 7 bases and the V segment lost 6 bases, leaving 9 bases of the junction unmatched. Germline values: CDR1 LGHNA, CDR2 YSLEER. The CDR3 reads CASSFGTGVGQPQHF. DNA of the CDR3: TGCGCCAGCAGTTTCGGGACAGGGGTCGGGCAGCCCCAGCATTTT.

This chain joins TRBV11-3 and TRBJ2-2; D is ambiguous. Trimming stripped 2 bases from V and 6 bases from J, with 7 bases between. This CDR3 has 13 amino acids. The V gene's germline CDR1 is SGHNT and CDR2 YENEEA. The CDR3 loop is CASSLFTAGELFF. CDR3 sequence (DNA): TGTGCCAGCAGCTTATTTACAGCCGGGGAGCTGTTTTTT.

This clonotype was seen just once. The chain is built from TRBV4-1 and TRBJ1-5; 8 bases fit TRBD1. This CDR3 contains 16 residues. Germline CDR1 MGHRA, CDR2 YSYEKL. Germline trimming cut 4 bases from V and 4 bases from J; bases unmatched to any gene: 9. CDR3 protein: CASSLFGQGGNQPQHF. CDR3 bases: TGCGCCAGCAGCCTTTTCGGACAGGGTGGAAATCAGCCCCAGCATTTT.

The rearrangement links TRBV19 to TRBJ1-1; D unresolved. Germline lookup yields CDR1 LNHDA and CDR2 SQIVND (reference sequence). CDR3 size: 14 residues. V gave up 5 bases and J gave up 7 bases, with 17 bases separating them. CDR3 amino acids: CASSPALGSNEAFF. In DNA form, the CDR3 reads TGTGCCAGTAGTCCCGCCCTCGGGAGTAATGAAGCTTTCTTT.

This clonotype showed up just once. At one end the junction does not follow the germline gene, possibly because of a read error. Here the CDR3 reads CASSYPEAQYF. In DNA form, the CDR3 reads TGTGCCAGCAGTTACCCAGAGGCCCAGTACTTC. The chain uses TRBV6-2 or TRBV6-3 and TRBJ2-5, with no clear D. Germline V gene lookup returns CDR1 MNHEY and CDR2 SVGEGT. This CDR3 is built from 11 residues.

This chain links TRBV5-1 with TRBJ2-2; 7 bases are a match to TRBD1. V lost 0 bases, J lost 6 bases, and 8 bases stayed unmatched. The germline gives CDR1 SGHRS, CDR2 YFSETQ. The CDR3 consists of 16 residues. The DNA for the CDR3 is TGCGCCAGCAGCTTGGCCGACAGGGAAATCCCCGGGGAGCTGTTTTTT. This sequence encodes CASSLADREIPGELFF.

This chain connects TRBV7-9 to TRBJ2-6, with D unresolved. The V gene's germline CDR1 is SEHNR and CDR2 FQNEAQ (reference sequence). V gave up 1 base and J gave up 8 bases, with 12 bases separating them. The CDR3 covers 15 residues. The chain's CDR3 is CASSLVVLLPNVLTF. The CDR3 coding sequence is TGTGCCAGCAGCTTAGTTGTGTTACTGCCCAACGTCCTGACTTTC.

The J gene is TRBJ1-3, the V gene TRBV20-1; tentatively, D is TRBD1 (5 bases). The CDR3 has 17 amino acids. The germline V and J ends were trimmed by 1 base and 4 bases, with 20 bases remaining between them. CDR1 DFQATT and CDR2 SNEGSKA come from the germline V gene (reference sequence). The CDR3 nucleotides are TGCAGTGCTAGAGTTGGACACTCGACGACGGAAGGAAACACCATATATTTT. Protein sequence: CSARVGHSTTEGNTIYF.

The chain links TRBV4-2 to TRBJ1-2; D gene ambiguous. The germline CDR1 and CDR2 sequences are LGHNA and YNFKEQ. The CDR3 has 14 amino acids. V lost 3 bases to trimming and J lost 8 bases, with 16 bases between them. CDR3 amino acids: CASSHGVISEGYTF. The CDR3 DNA is TGTGCCAGCAGCCACGGGGTCATCTCGGAAGGCTACACCTTC.

The chain uses TRBV7-9 and TRBJ2-7; D ambiguous. V was cut by 2 bases and J by 0 bases, with 8 bases left in between. CDR1 is SEHNR and CDR2 is FQNEAQ in the germline V gene (reference sequence). The CDR3 consists of 14 residues. For the CDR3, the DNA is TGTGCCAGCAGCTTACCGTCCAGCTCCTACGAGCAGTACTTC. Translation gives CASSLPSSSYEQYF.

The chain is built from TRBV7-9 and TRBJ2-1; 10 bases map to TRBD2. V lost 4 bases and J lost 7; bases outside the gene matches: 7. The V gene's germline CDR1 is SEHNR and CDR2 FQNEAQ (reference sequence). There are 15 residues in the CDR3. The CDR3 sequence is CASSSSGSWENEQFF. The CDR3 coding sequence is TGTGCCAGCAGCTCTAGCGGGAGCTGGGAGAATGAGCAGTTCTTC.

The CDR3 spells CASRKNRGGRNTEAFF. The CDR3, as DNA: TGTGCCAGCAGGAAGAACAGGGGAGGTAGGAACACTGAAGCTTTCTTT. The chain combines TRBV6-6 with TRBJ1-1; 7 nucleotides agree with TRBD1. This CDR3 has 16 residues. Germline values: CDR1 MNHNY, CDR2 SVGAGI (reference sequence). V lost 6 bases to trimming and J lost 1 base; unmatched junction nucleotides: 11.

The V and J genes are TRBV5-1 and TRBJ1-3; D is unclear. The V gene's germline CDR1 is SGHRS and CDR2 YFSETQ. Trimming cost V 4 bases and J 2 bases, with 16 bases left between them. The CDR3 runs to 16 residues. The CDR3 DNA is TGCGCCAGCAGCCAGCTCCGGCAGTACCCTGGAAACACCATATATTTT. Amino acid sequence: CASSQLRQYPGNTIYF.

The chain links TRBV25-1 to TRBJ1-5, with 10 nucleotides matching TRBD1. The CDR3 is 15 amino acids. V lost 4 bases, J lost 5 bases, and 5 bases stayed unmatched. Looked up from germline, CDR1 is MGHDK and CDR2 is SYGVNS. This CDR3 reads CASSAGTGVDQPQHF. CDR3 DNA: TGTGCCAGCAGTGCCGGGACAGGGGTCGATCAGCCCCAGCATTTT. The entire variable domain, with the rest obtained from reference TRBV25-1 and TRBJ1-5, is as follows: EADIYQTPRYLVIGTGKKITLECSQTMGHDKMYWYQQDPGMELHLIHYSYGVNSTEKGDLSSESTVSRIRTEHFPLTLESARPSHTSQYLCASSAGTGVDQPQHFGDGTRLSIL.

The rearrangement uses TRBV7-9 and TRBJ1-1; no reliable D call. Trimming left V 5 bases short and J 8 bases short, with 15 bases between. The germline CDR1 and CDR2 sequences are SEHNR and FQNEAQ (reference sequence). CDR3 size: 13 residues. The DNA of the CDR3 is TGTGCCAGCAGCCAAGACCCGGAGCAAGAAGCTTTCTTT. Protein product: CASSQDPEQEAFF.

This chain joins TRBV7-9 and TRBJ2-1, with no clear D. CDR1 is SEHNR and CDR2 is FQNEAQ in the germline V gene (reference sequence). Trimming removed 3 bases at V and 1 base at J, with 19 bases between. This CDR3 has 18 amino acids. CDR3 DNA: TGTGCCAGCAGCTTTGTAGGTTTCATGCGTTCGTCCTACAATGAGCAGTTCTTC. This translates into CASSFVGFMRSSYNEQFF. Drawing the rest from reference TRBV7-9 and TRBJ2-1, the complete variable domain is DTGVSQNPRHKITKRGQNVTFRCDPISEHNRLYWYRQTLGQGPEFLTYFQNEAQLEKSRLLSDRFSAERPKGSFSTLEIQRTEQGDSAMYLCASSFVGFMRSSYNEQFFGPGTRLTVL.

V usage is TRBV20-1 and J usage is TRBJ1-5; D is unresolved. This CDR3 spans 13 amino acids. Trimming pared 5 bases from V and 3 bases from J, leaving 11 bases between. The germline V gene has CDR1 DFQATT and CDR2 SNEGSKA (reference sequence). The CDR3 DNA is TGCAGTGCTGAAATCTTGGACAATCAGCCCCAGCATTTT. It translates to CSAEILDNQPQHF.

Worth noting for this clonotype: The junction differs from germline at one of its ends, possibly a read error. This chain connects TRBV11-2 to TRBJ1-1; perhaps TRBD1 as D (5 bases). This CDR3 region has 13 residues. Germline-derived CDR1 and CDR2 are SGHAT and FQNNGV. The CDR3 DNA is TGTGCCAGCACCTTAAGGGGGAACACTGAAGCTTTCTTT. Protein: CASTLRGNTEAFF.

The genes are TRBV5-6 and TRBJ1-6; a possible D gene is TRBD1 (5 bases). The V gene lost 4 bases and the J gene lost 7 bases, with 18 bases spanning the gap. Germline V gene sequence: CDR1 SGHDT, CDR2 YYEEEE. There are 16 residues in the CDR3. The CDR3 spells CASSHLAWDGNSPLHF. Written as DNA, the CDR3 is TGTGCCAGCAGCCACCTGGCCTGGGACGGAAATTCACCCCTCCACTTT.

The chain employs TRBV6-2 or TRBV6-3 and TRBJ2-1, with D perhaps matching TRBD1 (5 bases). This CDR3 region has 12 residues. The V and J ends lost 2 bases and 12 bases respectively, with 11 bases between them. Per germline, CDR1 MNHEY and CDR2 SVGEGT. CDR3 amino acids: CASSYAGLSQFF. The CDR3 DNA reads as TGTGCCAGCAGTTACGCAGGGCTTTCGCAGTTCTTC.

The chain joins TRBV20-1 to TRBJ2-7; unclear D gene. Between the trimmed V and J ends, which lost 5 bases and 2 bases, there was a span of 7 bases. CDR3 length: 11 residues. The V gene's germline CDR1 is DFQATT and CDR2 SNEGSKA (reference sequence). The CDR3 reads CSAGDTYEQYF. CDR3 nucleotide sequence: TGCAGTGCTGGTGACACCTACGAGCAGTACTTC.

The gene calls are TRBV25-1 and TRBJ2-1; unclear D gene. Trimming took off 0 bases at V and 5 bases at J, with 2 bases between the two ends. Germline CDR1 MGHDK, CDR2 SYGVNS. The CDR3 is made up of 12 amino acids. The CDR3 protein is CASSEYNNEQFF. CDR3 DNA: TGTGCCAGCAGTGAATATAACAATGAGCAGTTCTTC. The whole variable domain, filled in from reference TRBV25-1 and TRBJ2-1, reads EADIYQTPRYLVIGTGKKITLECSQTMGHDKMYWYQQDPGMELHLIHYSYGVNSTEKGDLSSESTVSRIRTEHFPLTLESARPSHTSQYLCASSEYNNEQFFGPGTRLTVL.

The chain recombines TRBV24-1 with TRBJ1-1; possible D gene TRBD1, 6 bases. Germline-derived CDR1 and CDR2 are KGHDR and SFDVKD. V dropped 2 bases and J dropped 0 bases, with 9 bases sitting between them. CDR3 length: 15 amino acids. The CDR3 region is CATSDSGDLNTEAFF. CDR3 sequence (DNA): TGTGCCACCAGTGATTCAGGGGACCTGAACACTGAAGCTTTCTTT.

This clonotype has a handful of counts. V and J are TRBV6-5 and TRBJ2-1; 9 nucleotides line up with TRBD1. J lost 4 bases, V lost 5 bases, and 6 bases had no gene match. The CDR3 is 15 residues long. The germline CDR1 and CDR2 sequences are MNHEY and SVGAGI. The CDR3 here is CASSNGQGRYNEQFF. DNA of the CDR3: TGTGCCAGCAGTAACGGACAGGGGCGATACAATGAGCAGTTCTTC.